A selection of T cell receptor beta chains follows, all from one sample in a study of CD8+ T cells in alopecia areata. The data were produced by immunoSEQ multiplex PCR, yet TCRdb's version contains in-frame clones alone and is incomplete. The table lists 130,000 to 150,000 clones, 51% of them singletons. The sample here was CD4+ T cells sorted from blood, taken at week 0. Every receptor here comes from a human donor with alopecia areata. Each CDR3 is given with its conserved first and last residue. Some rows mark clone size as missing; the rest say once, few, many or name a class of expanded clone.

j_call v_call clone_size cdr3_length cdr3_aa
TRBJ2-1 TRBV7-2 . 13 CASTRWVVNEQFF
TRBJ2-7 TRBV7-7 once 14 CASSLVEGSSEQYF
TRBJ1-5 TRBV30 . 17 CAWSVYGSSPDNQPQHF
TRBJ2-7 TRBV29-1 few 12 CSVLDTPYEQYF
TRBJ1-2 TRBV7-2 . 11 CASSFNYGYTF
TRBJ1-1 TRBV29-1 . 13 CSALTGGNTEAFF
TRBJ2-4 TRBV19 . 12 CASSLLRQNQYF
TRBJ1-1 TRBV2 . 14 CASSATELNTEAFF
TRBJ1-1 TRBV7-9 few 12 CASSATGDGAFF
TRBJ1-5 TRBV13 . 15 CASSLGGDSNQPQHF
TRBJ1-4 TRBV29-1 . 12 CSVGTADEKLFF
TRBJ2-5 TRBV29-1 few 12 CSVALDQETQYF
TRBJ1-5 TRBV5-1 . 14 CASSWDSLNQPQHF
TRBJ2-7 TRBV5-4 . 13 CASSPDPRREQYF
TRBJ2-5 TRBV7-2 few 16 CASSLRTVSFQGTQYF
TRBJ2-2 TRBV27 . 12 CASSPTPGELFF
TRBJ1-3 TRBV29-1 . 14 CSVDGEVPGNTIYF
TRBJ1-2 TRBV30 . 14 CAWSRDRGGYGYTF
TRBJ2-1 TRBV4-3 . 16 CASSQDLAGGWNEQFF
TRBJ2-5 TRBV7-8 . 17 CASSPRESGRASETQYF
TRBJ2-4 TRBV4-3 . 13 CASSQDRGDIQYF
TRBJ2-5 TRBV28 few 14 CASMEYGGQETQYF
TRBJ1-2 TRBV15 few 17 CATSSGGSNRDIDGYTF
TRBJ2-5 TRBV14 few 14 CASQAGGKVETQYF
TRBJ2-3 TRBV7-9 . 12 CASSYSGDTQYF
TRBJ1-1 TRBV10-3 . 14 CAIKGQGASPEAFF
TRBJ2-5 TRBV29-1 few 16 CSVLLTLGQGGETQYF
TRBJ2-5 TRBV5-4 . 14 CASSLQGSQETQYF
TRBJ1-1 TRBV7-3 . 16 CASSATTGGGIAEAFF
TRBJ1-1 TRBV30 once 13 CAWSVGLNTEAFF